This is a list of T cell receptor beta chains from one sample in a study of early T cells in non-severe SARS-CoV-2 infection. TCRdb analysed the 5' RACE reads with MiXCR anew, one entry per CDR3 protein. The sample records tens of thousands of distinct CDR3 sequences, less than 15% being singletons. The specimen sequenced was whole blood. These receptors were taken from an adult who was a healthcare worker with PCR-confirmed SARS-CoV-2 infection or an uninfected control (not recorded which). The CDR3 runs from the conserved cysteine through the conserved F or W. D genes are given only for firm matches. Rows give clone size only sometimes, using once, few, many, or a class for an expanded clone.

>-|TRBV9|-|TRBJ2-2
CASSERAGTGELFF
TGTGCCAGCAGCGAAAGGGCGGGCACCGGGGAGCTGTTTTTT
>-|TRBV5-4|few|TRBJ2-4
CASSLRDAGNIQYF
TGTGCCAGCAGCTTGAGGGATGCCGGAAACATTCAGTACTTC
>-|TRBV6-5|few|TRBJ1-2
CASSPWGRVKLYGYTF
TGTGCCAGCAGCCCGTGGGGAAGGGTCAAACTCTATGGCTACACCTTC
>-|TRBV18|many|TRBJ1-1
CASSPTTNTEAFF
TGTGCCAGCTCTCCTACGACGAACACTGAAGCTTTCTTT
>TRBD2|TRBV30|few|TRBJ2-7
CAWSGLVYSYEQYF
TGTGCCTGGAGCGGACTAGTTTACTCCTACGAGCAGTACTTC
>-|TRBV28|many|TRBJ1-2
CASRPQANYGYTF
TGTGCCAGCAGACCTCAAGCTAACTATGGCTACACCTTC
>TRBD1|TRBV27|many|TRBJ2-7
CASSFSTGDSSYEQYF
TGTGCCAGCAGTTTCTCGACAGGGGATAGCTCCTACGAGCAGTACTTC
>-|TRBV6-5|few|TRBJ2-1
CASSAGGINEQFF
TGTGCCAGCAGCGCCGGGGGTATCAATGAGCAGTTCTTC
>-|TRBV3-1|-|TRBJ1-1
CTSSQGHRYEAFF
TGTACCAGCAGCCAAGGTCACAGATATGAAGCTTTCTTT
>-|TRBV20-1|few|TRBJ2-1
CSARDPGTEYNEQFF
TGCAGTGCTAGAGATCCCGGGACTGAGTACAATGAGCAGTTCTTC
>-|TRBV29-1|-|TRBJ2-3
CSVEDGTDTDTQYF
TGCAGCGTTGAAGATGGAACTGACACAGATACGCAGTATTTT
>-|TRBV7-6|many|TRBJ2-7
CASSPLQGIPNYEQYF
TGTGCCAGCAGCCCCTTACAGGGAATACCTAACTACGAGCAGTACTTC
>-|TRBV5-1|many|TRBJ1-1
CASSPGQPLGTEAFF
TGCGCCAGCAGCCCCGGACAGCCTCTTGGGACTGAAGCTTTCTTT
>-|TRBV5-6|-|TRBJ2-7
CASSRLSYEQYF
TGTGCCAGCAGCCGCCTGTCCTACGAGCAGTACTTC
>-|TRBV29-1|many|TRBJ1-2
CSVERAGEENGYTF
TGCAGCGTTGAAAGGGCAGGGGAGGAAAATGGCTACACCTTC
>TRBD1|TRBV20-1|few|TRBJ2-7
CSARSGTGGEQYF
TGCAGTGCCCGGTCCGGGACAGGGGGCGAGCAGTACTTC
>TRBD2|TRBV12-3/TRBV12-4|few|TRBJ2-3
CASSRLAGASTDTQYF
TGTGCCAGCAGTCGACTAGCGGGAGCGAGCACAGATACGCAGTATTTT
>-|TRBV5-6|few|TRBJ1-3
CASSLRRGERGNTIYF
TGTGCCAGCAGCTTGCGTAGAGGGGAGCGCGGAAACACCATATATTTT
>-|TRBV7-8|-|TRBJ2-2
CASSLRSGQGPTGELFF
TGTGCCAGCAGCTTACGATCTGGCCAGGGTCCCACCGGGGAGCTGTTTTTT
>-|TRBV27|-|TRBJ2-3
CASLLGPVFTDTQYF
TGTGCCAGCCTATTGGGCCCGGTTTTCACAGATACGCAGTATTTT
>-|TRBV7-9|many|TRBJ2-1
CASSSYRGSYNEQFF
TGTGCCAGCAGCTCTTACAGAGGATCCTACAATGAGCAGTTCTTC
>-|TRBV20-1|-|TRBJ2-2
CSADPGQGGYGTGELFF
TGCAGTGCTGACCCTGGACAGGGAGGGTACGGCACCGGGGAGCTGTTTTTT
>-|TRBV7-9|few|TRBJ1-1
CASSFGGGWDTEAFF
TGTGCCAGCAGCTTTGGCGGGGGTTGGGACACTGAAGCTTTCTTT
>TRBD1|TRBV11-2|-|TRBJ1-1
CASSFTGGTEAFF
TGTGCCAGCAGCTTTACAGGGGGCACTGAAGCTTTCTTT
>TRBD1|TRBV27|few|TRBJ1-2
CASSLSSGGIGGYTF
TGTGCCAGCAGTTTATCATCAGGGGGGATAGGAGGCTACACCTTC
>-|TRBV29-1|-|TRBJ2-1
CSVSTYNEQFF
TGCAGCGTTAGCACCTACAATGAGCAGTTCTTC
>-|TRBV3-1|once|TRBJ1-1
CASSLGWNTEAFF
TGTGCCAGCAGCCTAGGGTGGAACACTGAAGCTTTCTTT
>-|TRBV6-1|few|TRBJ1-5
CASSEAQNSNQPQHF
TGTGCCAGCAGTGAAGCCCAGAATAGCAATCAGCCCCAGCATTTT
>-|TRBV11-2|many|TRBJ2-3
CASSLVGMDTQYF
TGTGCCAGCAGCTTAGTGGGTATGGATACGCAGTATTTT
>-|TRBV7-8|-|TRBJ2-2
CASSLGRRENTGELFF
TGTGCCAGCAGCTTAGGTCGACGGGAGAACACCGGGGAGCTGTTTTTT
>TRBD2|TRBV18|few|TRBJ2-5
CASSPAGGETQYF
TGTGCCAGCTCACCAGCGGGAGGGGAGACCCAGTACTTC
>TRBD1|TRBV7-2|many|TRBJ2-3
CASRLRGGETDTQYF
TGTGCCAGCAGGCTCCGAGGGGGCGAGACAGATACGCAGTATTTT
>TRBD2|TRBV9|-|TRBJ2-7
CASSVDPAGGSYEQYF
TGTGCCAGCAGCGTAGATCCAGCGGGGGGATCCTACGAGCAGTACTTC
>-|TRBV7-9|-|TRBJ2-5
CASSPRERETQYF
TGTGCCAGCAGCCCCCGTGAGCGGGAGACCCAGTACTTC
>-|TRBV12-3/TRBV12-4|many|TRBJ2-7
CASRPNRGSYEQYF
TGTGCCAGCAGACCCAACCGCGGCTCCTACGAGCAGTACTTC
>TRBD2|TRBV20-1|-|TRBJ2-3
CSAPGTSGARRTDTQYF
TGCAGTGCTCCCGGGACTAGCGGAGCCCGAAGAACAGATACGCAGTATTTT
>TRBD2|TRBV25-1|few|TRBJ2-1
CAYHPFPLAGESRQFF
TGTGCCTACCACCCCTTCCCGCTAGCGGGAGAATCCCGGCAGTTCTTC
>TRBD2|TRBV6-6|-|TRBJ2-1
CASSTSGRAMYNEQFF
TGTGCCAGCAGTACTAGCGGGAGGGCCATGTACAATGAGCAGTTCTTC
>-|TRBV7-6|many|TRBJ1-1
CASSSTNTEAFF
TGTGCCAGCAGCTCTACGAACACTGAAGCTTTCTTT
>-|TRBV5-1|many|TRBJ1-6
CASSASPGTPHLNSPLHF
TGCGCCAGCAGCGCGTCCCCCGGGACCCCGCACCTTAATTCACCCCTCCACTTT
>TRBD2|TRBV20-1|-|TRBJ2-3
CSAPTSAKGDTQYF
TGCAGTGCCCCGACTAGCGCCAAAGGGGATACGCAGTATTTT
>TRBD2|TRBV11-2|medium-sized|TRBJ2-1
CASSPEAGGDDEQFF
TGTGCCAGCTCCCCTGAAGCGGGAGGGGATGATGAGCAGTTCTTC
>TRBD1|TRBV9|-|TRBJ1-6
CASSVTGANSPLHF
TGTGCCAGCAGCGTGACAGGGGCCAATTCACCCCTCCACTTT
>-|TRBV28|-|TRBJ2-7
CASFSSGSRSYEQYF
TGTGCCAGCTTTTCAAGTGGGTCCAGATCCTACGAGCAGTACTTC
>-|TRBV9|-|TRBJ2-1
CASSVAGARTEQFF
TGTGCCAGCAGCGTAGCGGGGGCGCGGACTGAGCAGTTCTTC
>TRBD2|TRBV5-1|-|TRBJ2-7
CASSETSVEDEQYF
TGCGCCAGCAGCGAGACTAGCGTCGAAGACGAGCAGTACTTC
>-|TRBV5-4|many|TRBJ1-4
CASSSPETGHEKLFF
TGTGCCAGCAGCAGCCCCGAGACAGGTCACGAAAAACTGTTTTTT
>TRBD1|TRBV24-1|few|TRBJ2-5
CATSDTLGQGLAKETQYF
TGTGCCACCAGTGACACCTTAGGACAGGGACTTGCTAAAGAGACCCAGTACTTC
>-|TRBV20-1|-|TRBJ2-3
CSARDYGRQGGTDTQYF
TGCAGTGCCAGAGATTACGGGAGACAAGGAGGCACAGATACGCAGTATTTT